These T cell receptor beta chains were read from a single sample in a study of T-cell memory formation after mild COVID-19. TCRdb reprocessed the 5' RACE reads via MiXCR and lists one record per CDR3 protein. The table records roughly 320,000 distinct CDR3 sequences, around 30% of them present only once. Source material: PBMCs or a T cell subset sorted from them (not recorded which). These receptors originate from an adult woman who had mild COVID-19 (a few samples of this study predate the infection). Cell type and time point are not known. The CDR3 runs from the conserved cysteine through the conserved F or W. D genes are given only for firm matches. Size values are once, few and many counts, or a class for expanded clones, and some rows have none.

D gene	V gene	J gene	clone size	CDR3 protein	CDR3 DNA
TRBD2	TRBV6-5	TRBJ2-5	NA	CASSQTSGGVQETQYF	TGTGCCAGCAGTCAAACTAGCGGGGGGGTCCAAGAGACCCAGTACTTC
TRBD2	TRBV9	TRBJ2-1	NA	CASSVGLAGYYNEQFF	TGTGCCAGCAGCGTGGGGCTAGCGGGGTACTACAATGAGCAGTTCTTC
NA	TRBV7-2	TRBJ1-5	NA	CASSLAGTSNQPQHF	TGTGCCAGCAGCTTAGCGGGGACATCTAATCAGCCCCAGCATTTT
TRBD2	TRBV10-3	TRBJ2-7	few	CAISGQGTSGGSYEQYF	TGTGCCATCAGTGGCCAAGGGACTAGCGGGGGCTCCTACGAGCAGTACTTC
TRBD1	TRBV7-8	TRBJ2-5	NA	CASSFRQGAREETQYF	TGTGCCAGCAGCTTCCGACAGGGGGCTAGGGAAGAGACCCAGTACTTC
NA	TRBV7-8	TRBJ1-1	many	CASSPRHIGTEAFF	TGTGCCAGCAGCCCCCGGCACATTGGCACTGAAGCTTTCTTT
NA	TRBV3-1	TRBJ1-1	few	CASSQDTSRKAFF	TGTGCCAGCAGTCAGGACACTTCAAGGAAGGCTTTCTTT
NA	TRBV5-1	TRBJ1-1	few	CASSSGTLFTEAFF	TGCGCCAGCAGTTCCGGGACACTCTTCACTGAAGCTTTCTTT
TRBD2	TRBV11-2	TRBJ2-1	few	CASSPRLAGDHNEQFF	TGTGCCAGCAGCCCAAGACTAGCGGGAGACCACAATGAGCAGTTCTTC
NA	TRBV29-1	TRBJ2-3	few	CSVLRGGRTDTQYF	TGCAGCGTACTCAGAGGGGGTCGCACAGATACGCAGTATTTT
TRBD2	TRBV7-3	TRBJ2-1	NA	CASSLGLAGGMFF	TGTGCCAGCAGCTTGGGACTAGCGGGGGGTATGTTCTTC
NA	TRBV29-1	TRBJ2-5	NA	CSVVPSPYNGETQYF	TGCAGCGTTGTCCCCTCTCCCTATAATGGGGAGACCCAGTACTTC
TRBD2	TRBV5-4	TRBJ2-3	few	CASSSGLAGVTDTQYF	TGTGCCAGCAGCTCCGGACTAGCGGGGGTCACAGATACGCAGTATTTT
TRBD2	TRBV20-1	TRBJ2-7	NA	CSASRSGRPYSEQYF	TGCAGTGCTAGTCGTAGCGGGAGGCCCTACTCCGAGCAGTACTTC
NA	TRBV2	TRBJ1-6	NA	CASSGGGYGSSPLHF	TGTGCCAGCAGTGGAGGAGGATATGGTAGTTCACCCCTCCACTTT
NA	TRBV7-9	TRBJ1-1	NA	CASSSGRPDEAFF	TGTGCCAGCAGCTCGGGTCGGCCTGATGAAGCTTTCTTT
TRBD2	TRBV9	TRBJ2-1	NA	CASSDRGGPYNEQFF	TGTGCCAGCAGCGACCGGGGGGGCCCTTACAATGAGCAGTTCTTC
TRBD2	TRBV5-5	TRBJ2-3	few	CASSLYSGRDTQYF	TGTGCCAGCAGCTTGTACAGCGGGAGAGATACGCAGTATTTT
TRBD1	TRBV4-1	TRBJ2-2	few	CASSQDWSGQGHLTGELFF	TGCGCCAGCAGCCAAGATTGGTCGGGACAGGGTCACCTCACCGGGGAGCTGTTTTTT
TRBD1	TRBV5-4	TRBJ1-3	NA	CASSTRTGDVNTIYF	TGTGCCAGCAGCACCAGGACAGGGGATGTAAACACCATATATTTT
NA	TRBV12-3/TRBV12-4	TRBJ2-4	many	CASRIAHSGLDIQYF	TGTGCCAGCAGGATAGCACACAGTGGACTGGACATTCAGTACTTC
TRBD1	TRBV24-1	TRBJ2-5	once	CATSDSLDRALGTQYF	TGTGCCACCAGTGACTCCCTCGACAGGGCCCTCGGGACCCAGTACTTC
NA	TRBV7-9	TRBJ1-6	few	CASSSDSGNSPLHF	TGTGCCAGCAGCTCTGACAGTGGAAATTCACCCCTCCACTTT
NA	TRBV21-1	TRBJ2-7	NA	CASSPPRGPAENSYEQYF	TGTGCCAGCAGCCCACCGCGAGGGCCCGCAGAAAACTCCTACGAGCAGTACTTC
NA	TRBV12-3/TRBV12-4	TRBJ1-1	NA	CASSPRGLEAFF	TGTGCCAGCAGCCCACGAGGGCTTGAAGCTTTCTTT